The 3 T cell receptor beta chains presented below share a single source sample, sequenced in a study of control samples from healthy donors and cancer patients. TCRdb's table, derived via immunoSEQ multiplex PCR, lists solely in-frame clones and lacks some. Of roughly 160,000 clones listed, roughly 95% were seen once; the top ten hold 0.95% to 1.1%. Sequencing was carried out using blood. All receptors come from a young woman in good health.

This clone was counted once. This chain's CDR3 is CAWSPLGAGRQPQHF. The CDR3 DNA reads as TGTGCCTGGAGTCCGTTAGGGGCAGGGAGGCAGCCCCAGCATTTT. The chain is built from TRBV30 and TRBJ1-5; D may be TRBD1 (5 bases). This CDR3 is 15 amino acids long. CDR1 and CDR2 from the germline V gene are GTSNPN and SVGIG (reference sequence). V was shortened by 2 bases and J by 7 bases, with 18 bases between the two germline ends.

This chain uses TRBV27 with TRBJ1-1; no reliable D call. This CDR3 is built from 12 residues. Germline V gene sequence: CDR1 MNHEY, CDR2 SMNVEV (reference sequence). The V end was cut by 5 bases, the J end by 4 bases, with 8 bases between. The CDR3 reads CASSRLGTEAFF. DNA for the CDR3: TGTGCCAGCAGTCGTCTGGGCACTGAAGCTTTCTTT.

CDR3 in amino acids: CASSVGGSGVYNEQFF. CDR3 nucleotides: TGTGCCAGCAGCGTAGGTGGTAGCGGGGTTTACAATGAGCAGTTCTTC. The chain uses TRBV9 and TRBJ2-1; the match to TRBD2 covers 8 bases. Germline V gene data show CDR1 as SGDLS and CDR2 as YYNGEE. This CDR3 spans 16 amino acids. V was pared by 0 bases and J by 4 bases, with 6 bases of the junction left unmatched.